These T cell receptor beta chains were read from a single sample in a study of blood T cell repertoires in COVID-19. Profiled with immunoSEQ multiplex PCR; TCRdb holds only in-frame clones, not every one. This table holds 100,000 to 150,000 clones, approximately 71% found once. Material: peripheral blood. Every receptor here comes from a woman aged 65 to 85 with acute or convalescent COVID-19. Both conserved end residues are part of each CDR3. The D gene is left open where the match is weak. Not every row has a clone size; where given, it reads once, few, many or a size class.

v_gene: TRBV15
j_gene: TRBJ1-5
d_gene: TRBD1
abundance: .
len: 13
CDR3aa: CATSGTANQPQHF
CDR3nt: TGTGCCACCAGTGGGACAGCAAATCAGCCCCAGCATTTT

v_gene: TRBV4-1
j_gene: TRBJ1-5
d_gene: TRBD1
abundance: .
len: 15
CDR3aa: CASRGGTGGGQPQHF
CDR3nt: TGCGCCAGCCGAGGCGGGACAGGGGGCGGTCAGCCCCAGCATTTT

v_gene: TRBV29-1
j_gene: TRBJ1-1
d_gene: .
abundance: few
len: 12
CDR3aa: CSARDFGTEAFF
CDR3nt: TGCAGCGCTCGGGACTTCGGCACTGAAGCTTTCTTT

v_gene: TRBV6-5
j_gene: TRBJ1-3
d_gene: .
abundance: few
len: 14
CDR3aa: CASSSRTLGNTIYF
CDR3nt: TGTGCCAGCAGTTCCAGGACACTTGGAAACACCATATATTTT

v_gene: TRBV7-2
j_gene: TRBJ2-1
d_gene: TRBD2
abundance: .
len: 18
CDR3aa: CASSLVARGGITYNEQFF
CDR3nt: TGTGCCAGCAGCTTAGTCGCCCGGGGGGGAATTACCTACAATGAGCAGTTCTTC

v_gene: TRBV29-1
j_gene: TRBJ1-2
d_gene: .
abundance: .
len: 14
CDR3aa: CSVPTGGGNYGYTF
CDR3nt: TGCAGCGTCCCAACTGGCGGGGGAAACTATGGCTACACCTTC

v_gene: TRBV28
j_gene: TRBJ1-2
d_gene: .
abundance: .
len: 11
CDR3aa: CASSTGMGYTF
CDR3nt: TGTGCCAGCAGTACAGGGATGGGCTACACCTTC

v_gene: TRBV10-2
j_gene: TRBJ2-5
d_gene: .
abundance: .
len: 14
CDR3aa: CASSEQSAEETQYF
CDR3nt: TGCGCCAGCAGTGAGCAGTCTGCTGAAGAGACCCAGTACTTC

v_gene: TRBV4-1
j_gene: TRBJ2-3
d_gene: TRBD1
abundance: .
len: 16
CDR3aa: CASSDKMGQVFDTQYF
CDR3nt: TGCGCCAGCAGCGATAAGATGGGACAGGTCTTCGATACGCAGTATTTT

v_gene: TRBV4-3
j_gene: TRBJ1-2
d_gene: .
abundance: .
len: 13
CDR3aa: CASSQEGGYGYTF
CDR3nt: TGCGCCAGCAGCCAAGAGGGAGGGTATGGCTACACCTTC

v_gene: TRBV24-1
j_gene: TRBJ2-7
d_gene: .
abundance: .
len: 8
CDR3aa: CATKGGYF
CDR3nt: TGTGCCACCAAAGGGGGGTACTTC

v_gene: TRBV5-1
j_gene: TRBJ2-5
d_gene: TRBD2
abundance: .
len: 15
CDR3aa: CASSRGGDSQETQYF
CDR3nt: TGCGCCAGCAGCCGTGGGGGGGACTCTCAAGAGACCCAGTACTTC

v_gene: TRBV14
j_gene: TRBJ2-7
d_gene: TRBD2
abundance: few
len: 15
CDR3aa: CASSPTSGSAYEQYF
CDR3nt: TGTGCCAGCAGCCCTACTAGCGGGAGTGCCTACGAGCAGTACTTC

v_gene: TRBV12-3/TRBV12-4
j_gene: TRBJ2-4
d_gene: TRBD1
abundance: .
len: 13
CDR3aa: CASSLGTGGIQYF
CDR3nt: TGTGCCAGCAGCCTTGGTACAGGGGGCATTCAGTACTTC

v_gene: TRBV7-2
j_gene: TRBJ1-4
d_gene: .
abundance: .
len: 13
CDR3aa: CASQDRSNEKLFF
CDR3nt: TGTGCCAGCCAAGACAGGAGTAATGAAAAACTGTTTTTT

v_gene: TRBV27
j_gene: TRBJ2-7
d_gene: TRBD1
abundance: .
len: 15
CDR3aa: CASSLKGQGFYEQYF
CDR3nt: TGTGCCAGCAGTTTAAAGGGACAGGGCTTCTACGAGCAGTACTTC

v_gene: TRBV24-1
j_gene: TRBJ2-7
d_gene: TRBD2
abundance: .
len: 14
CDR3aa: CATSDGREVDEQYF
CDR3nt: TGTGCCACCAGTGATGGACGGGAGGTCGACGAGCAGTACTTC

v_gene: TRBV21-1
j_gene: TRBJ2-4
d_gene: .
abundance: .
len: 18
CDR3aa: CASSKCLRAGPLKNIQYF
CDR3nt: TGTGCCAGCAGCAAATGCCTCCGGGCGGGACCGCTCAAAAACATTCAGTACTTC

v_gene: TRBV6-1
j_gene: TRBJ1-6
d_gene: TRBD1
abundance: .
len: 14
CDR3aa: CASSETGENSPLHF
CDR3nt: TGTGCCAGCAGTGAGACAGGGGAAAATTCACCCCTCCACTTT

v_gene: TRBV11-2
j_gene: TRBJ1-6
d_gene: .
abundance: .
len: 15
CDR3aa: CASSLNAGVDSPLHF
CDR3nt: TGTGCCAGCAGCTTAAATGCAGGGGTAGATTCACCCCTCCACTTT

v_gene: TRBV7-9
j_gene: TRBJ1-1
d_gene: .
abundance: .
len: 14
CDR3aa: CASSPNRENTEAFF
CDR3nt: TGTGCCAGCAGCCCAAACAGGGAGAACACTGAAGCTTTCTTT

v_gene: TRBV5-1
j_gene: TRBJ1-3
d_gene: .
abundance: .
len: 14
CDR3aa: CASSTGRAGNTIYF
CDR3nt: TGCGCCAGCAGCACCGGGAGGGCGGGAAACACCATATATTTT

v_gene: TRBV24-1
j_gene: TRBJ2-2
d_gene: .
abundance: .
len: 15
CDR3aa: CATSDRRGTPGELFF
CDR3nt: TGTGCCACCAGTGATCGGCGGGGAACGCCCGGGGAGCTGTTTTTT

v_gene: TRBV5-1
j_gene: TRBJ1-1
d_gene: .
abundance: .
len: 15
CDR3aa: CASSLGGQSNTEAFF
CDR3nt: TGCGCCAGCAGCTTGGGTGGACAGAGTAACACTGAAGCTTTCTTT

v_gene: TRBV14
j_gene: TRBJ1-2
d_gene: .
abundance: .
len: 14
CDR3aa: CASSQVSDPYGYTF
CDR3nt: TGTGCCAGCAGCCAAGTCAGCGACCCTTATGGCTACACCTTC

v_gene: TRBV20-1
j_gene: TRBJ1-1
d_gene: TRBD1
abundance: .
len: 15
CDR3aa: CSASFNRGRDTEAFF
CDR3nt: TGCAGTGCTAGTTTTAACAGGGGACGGGACACTGAAGCTTTCTTT

v_gene: TRBV29-1
j_gene: TRBJ2-1
d_gene: TRBD2
abundance: .
len: 15
CDR3aa: CSVLRSGAIYNEQFF
CDR3nt: TGCAGCGTCCTCCGTAGCGGGGCAATCTACAATGAGCAGTTCTTC

v_gene: TRBV5-1
j_gene: TRBJ2-2
d_gene: TRBD2
abundance: .
len: 15
CDR3aa: CASSPGLGGTGELFF
CDR3nt: TGCGCCAGCAGTCCGGGACTAGGAGGAACCGGGGAGCTGTTTTTT

v_gene: TRBV4-1
j_gene: TRBJ2-1
d_gene: TRBD2
abundance: .
len: 15
CDR3aa: CASSLTSGGAYEQFF
CDR3nt: TGCGCCAGCAGTCTAACTAGCGGGGGGGCCTATGAGCAGTTCTTC

v_gene: TRBV29-1
j_gene: TRBJ2-2
d_gene: TRBD1
abundance: .
len: 18
CDR3aa: CSALYRGRGAPNTGELFF
CDR3nt: TGCAGCGCCCTATACAGGGGGCGTGGGGCCCCGAACACCGGGGAGCTGTTTTTT

v_gene: TRBV7-2
j_gene: TRBJ2-1
d_gene: TRBD2
abundance: .
len: 18
CDR3aa: CASSPRVLAGGMGNEQFF
CDR3nt: TGTGCCAGCAGCCCAAGGGTACTAGCGGGAGGAATGGGGAATGAGCAGTTCTTC

v_gene: TRBV15
j_gene: TRBJ1-2
d_gene: TRBD1
abundance: .
len: 16
CDR3aa: CATSKKRGQVYGGYTF
CDR3nt: TGTGCCACCAGCAAAAAAAGAGGACAGGTCTACGGTGGCTACACCTTC

v_gene: TRBV3-1/TRBV3-2
j_gene: TRBJ1-3
d_gene: .
abundance: many
len: 16
CDR3aa: CASSQEGGFSGNTIYF
CDR3nt: TGTGCCAGCAGCCAAGAAGGAGGCTTCTCTGGAAACACCATATATTTT

v_gene: TRBV4-3
j_gene: TRBJ1-2
d_gene: TRBD1
abundance: .
len: 19
CDR3aa: CASSQDRTGAELARYGYTF
CDR3nt: TGCGCCAGCAGCCAAGATCGGACAGGGGCAGAGCTGGCCCGCTATGGCTACACCTTC

v_gene: TRBV19
j_gene: TRBJ2-5
d_gene: TRBD2
abundance: .
len: 15
CDR3aa: CASSIGGAGRETQYF
CDR3nt: TGTGCCAGTAGTATAGGAGGAGCCGGGAGGGAGACCCAGTACTTC

v_gene: TRBV9
j_gene: TRBJ1-2
d_gene: .
abundance: .
len: 13
CDR3aa: CASSVSPGDGYTF
CDR3nt: TGTGCCAGCAGCGTATCTCCAGGGGATGGCTACACCTTC

v_gene: TRBV6-1
j_gene: TRBJ1-3
d_gene: .
abundance: .
len: 11
CDR3aa: CASSDGGTIYF
CDR3nt: TGTGCCAGCAGTGACGGGGGCACCATATATTTT

v_gene: TRBV27
j_gene: TRBJ2-7
d_gene: TRBD1
abundance: .
len: 15
CDR3aa: CASSLSGQGPYEQYF
CDR3nt: TGTGCCAGCAGTTTATCCGGACAGGGGCCCTACGAGCAGTACTTC

v_gene: TRBV20-1
j_gene: TRBJ1-4
d_gene: .
abundance: .
len: 11
CDR3aa: CSADSGEKLFF
CDR3nt: TGCAGTGCCGACTCGGGAGAAAAACTGTTTTTT

v_gene: TRBV12-3/TRBV12-4
j_gene: TRBJ1-1
d_gene: .
abundance: .
len: 11
CDR3aa: CASTHTLEAFF
CDR3nt: TGTGCCAGCACCCACACACTAGAAGCTTTCTTT

v_gene: TRBV4-1
j_gene: TRBJ1-3
d_gene: .
abundance: .
len: 14
CDR3aa: CASSQGPLGNTIYF
CDR3nt: TGCGCCAGCAGCCAAGGTCCCTTGGGAAACACCATATATTTT

v_gene: TRBV10-1
j_gene: TRBJ2-2
d_gene: TRBD2
abundance: .
len: 16
CDR3aa: CASSLTSGGNTGELFF
CDR3nt: TGCGCCAGCAGCTTGACTAGCGGGGGTAACACCGGGGAGCTGTTTTTT

v_gene: TRBV11-3
j_gene: TRBJ2-5
d_gene: .
abundance: .
len: 14
CDR3aa: CASSLGGRGETQYF
CDR3nt: TGTGCCAGCAGCTTAGGTGGCAGGGGAGAGACCCAGTACTTC